These 25 T cell receptor beta chains originate from one sample sequenced in a study of T-cell reconstitution after alpha-beta-depleted transplantation in children. During its preparation, the TCRbeta library received unique molecular identifiers. TCRdb itself ran the PCR reads through MiXCR, one entry per CDR3 protein. The sample consists of approximately 510,000 distinct CDR3 sequences, around 16% of them appearing once. This specimen consisted of PBMCs from the stem cell graft donor, obtained from the stem cell graft. All receptors come from a human donor who donated a stem cell graft to a child with acute lymphoblastic leukemia.

This sequence joins TRBV20-1 and TRBJ1-4; the D gene is possibly TRBD1 (5 bases). This CDR3 is built from 13 residues. Germline V lookup: CDR1 DFQATT, CDR2 SNEGSKA (reference sequence). Trimming left V 4 bases short and J 2 bases short, with 8 bases between. The CDR3 is CSANRPTNEKLFF. CDR3 coding DNA: TGCAGTGCTAACAGGCCCACTAATGAAAAACTGTTTTTT.

The rearrangement joins TRBV12-3 or TRBV12-4 to TRBJ2-1; 7 bases agree with TRBD1. J lost 10 bases, V lost 4 bases, and 16 bases had no gene match. This CDR3 is 16 amino acids long. The CDR3 loop reads CASSYTGVLRPTEQFF. CDR3 coding DNA: TGTGCCAGCAGTTACACAGGGGTCCTCCGACCGACAGAGCAGTTCTTC.

V gene TRBV7-8 combines with J gene TRBJ1-5; D gene uncertain. Germline V lookup: CDR1 SGHVS, CDR2 FQNEAQ. Trimming took off 5 bases at V and 7 bases at J, with 18 bases between the two ends. The CDR3 is 15 amino acids. The CDR3 loop reads CASSPNGELRQPQHF. The DNA of the CDR3 is TGTGCCAGCAGCCCCAATGGGGAACTGCGACAGCCCCAGCATTTT.

The chain recombines TRBV29-1 with TRBJ2-3; D remains ambiguous. This CDR3 has 14 residues. Between the trimmed V and J ends, which lost 7 bases and 3 bases, there was a span of 17 bases. Germline-derived CDR1 and CDR2 are SQVTM and ANQGSEA. This CDR3 is CSAAVGYRTDTQYF. DNA for the CDR3: TGCAGCGCCGCAGTAGGCTACCGTACAGATACGCAGTATTTT.

The chain has TRBV12-3 or TRBV12-4 and TRBJ2-3; D ambiguous. V dropped 7 bases and J dropped 4 bases, with 18 bases sitting between them. This CDR3 comprises 15 residues. The CDR3 here is CASTLTPGMADTQYF. The CDR3 DNA reads TGTGCCAGCACCTTAACCCCGGGTATGGCAGATACGCAGTATTTT.

This clonotype has more than one count but fewer than ten. The gene calls are TRBV3-1 and TRBJ2-5; no firm D call. CDR3 length: 15 residues. The V gene's germline CDR1 is LGHDT and CDR2 YNNKEL (reference sequence). The germline V and J ends were trimmed by 0 bases and 1 base, with 9 bases remaining between them. The CDR3: CASSQDPWGQETQYF. In DNA form, the CDR3 reads TGTGCCAGCAGCCAAGATCCGTGGGGCCAAGAGACCCAGTACTTC.

This clonotype was seen at least ten times. Compared with germline, one end of the junction differs, possibly owing to a read error. The J gene is TRBJ2-2, the V gene TRBV6-1, with D hard to call. CDR3 size: 13 residues. Germline loops: CDR1 MNHNS, CDR2 SASEGT. The CDR3 bases are TGTGCCAGCAGGGAAGGAAACACCGGGGAGCTGTTTTTT. Protein: CASREGNTGELFF.

The chain combines TRBV4-1 with TRBJ2-5; 10 bases fit TRBD1. In germline, CDR1 is MGHRA, CDR2 YSYEKL. V gave up 4 bases and J gave up 1 base; unmatched junction bases: 15. The CDR3 loop spans 19 amino acids. CDR3 amino acids: CASSPRGQGSKPIQETQYF. The CDR3 DNA sequence: TGCGCCAGCAGCCCAAGGGGACAGGGGAGTAAACCGATCCAAGAGACCCAGTACTTC.

This clonotype was observed a handful of times. The chain employs TRBV5-1 and TRBJ1-2; tentatively, D is TRBD1 (6 bases). Between the trimmed V and J ends, which lost 2 bases and 0 bases, there was a span of 14 bases. CDR3 length: 16 amino acids. CDR1 SGHRS and CDR2 YFSETQ come from the germline V gene. This CDR3 reads CASSFRQDIANYGYTF. The CDR3 DNA follows: TGCGCCAGCAGCTTCCGACAGGACATAGCTAACTATGGCTACACCTTC.

The chain uses TRBV11-1 and TRBJ2-3; no clear D gene. Germline V gene data show CDR1 as SGHAT and CDR2 as FQDESV (reference sequence). The CDR3 has 19 residues. V was clipped by 6 bases and J by 0 bases, with 25 bases between them. As DNA, the CDR3 is TGTGCCAGCAGGGGATGGATCCAAAACCGAACCCCTAGCACAGATACGCAGTATTTT. Translating it yields CASRGWIQNRTPSTDTQYF.

The J gene is TRBJ2-1, the V gene TRBV5-1; no definite D call. Per germline, CDR1 SGHRS and CDR2 YFSETQ. The length of the CDR3 is 13 residues. V was trimmed by 2 bases and J by 2 bases, leaving 5 bases between them. CDR3: CASSFVPYNEQFF. CDR3 sequence (DNA): TGCGCCAGCAGCTTCGTCCCCTACAATGAGCAGTTCTTC.

This clonotype was seen more than once but under ten times. V usage is TRBV5-1 and J usage is TRBJ1-1; D remains ambiguous. The germline V gene has CDR1 SGHRS and CDR2 YFSETQ. The V and J ends lost 0 bases and 5 bases respectively, with 8 bases between them. The CDR3 totals 13 residues. CDR3 loop: CASSLALPTEAFF. The CDR3 DNA follows: TGCGCCAGCAGCTTGGCCCTTCCGACTGAAGCTTTCTTT. Using reference TRBV5-1 and TRBJ1-1 for the parts outside the CDR3, the full variable domain is KAGVTQTPRYLIKTRGQQVTLSCSPISGHRSVSWYQQTPGQGLQFLFEYFSETQRNKGNFPGRFSGRQFSNSRSEMNVSTLELGDSALYLCASSLALPTEAFFGQGTRLTVV.

The genes are TRBV5-1 and TRBJ1-1; TRBD1 might be the D (6 bases). CDR1 is SGHRS, CDR2 YFSETQ, per germline. Trimming left V 1 base short and J 3 bases short, with 19 bases between. The CDR3 has 17 residues. The CDR3 spells CASSLRYYRADDTEAFF. CDR3 DNA sequence: TGCGCCAGCAGCTTGAGATACTACAGGGCAGACGACACTGAAGCTTTCTTT.

The rearrangement links TRBV20-1 to TRBJ1-2; 9 nucleotides align to TRBD1. V shed 5 bases and J 5 bases; nucleotides not matched to a gene: 3. Germline V gives CDR1 DFQATT, CDR2 SNEGSKA (reference sequence). The CDR3 has 12 residues. DNA for the CDR3: TGCAGTGCTCCGGGACAGGGTTATGGCTACACCTTC. The encoded protein is CSAPGQGYGYTF.

This clonotype was seen a few times. The V and J genes are TRBV6-1 and TRBJ1-1, with TRBD1 as a possible D gene (6 bases). V was cut by 4 bases and J by 1 base, with 10 bases left in between. The CDR3 covers 14 residues. In germline, CDR1 is MNHNS, CDR2 SASEGT. CDR3 amino acids: CASSVPRGNTEAFF. The CDR3 coding sequence is TGTGCCAGCAGTGTTCCCAGGGGGAACACTGAAGCTTTCTTT.

The sample holds a few counts of this clonotype. The rearrangement links TRBV7-9 to TRBJ1-4; D is unclear. Germline CDR1 is SEHNR and CDR2 is FQNEAQ (reference sequence). The germline V and J ends were trimmed by 6 bases and 5 bases, with 19 bases remaining between them. This CDR3 region has 16 residues. The CDR3 DNA sequence: TGTGCCAGCAGGCCGCGTCCCGGCCGGCAAAATGAAAAACTGTTTTTT. Its translation: CASRPRPGRQNEKLFF.

This clonotype was seen a handful of times. The chain uses TRBV6-4 and TRBJ1-5, with D perhaps TRBD1 (5 bases). CDR1 MRHNA and CDR2 SNTAGT come from the germline V gene. The CDR3 spans 15 residues. Trimming removed 2 bases at V and 9 bases at J, with 17 bases between. The CDR3 DNA is TGTGCCAGCAGTGACACGCCGGGACCCGGAGGGCCCCAGCATTTT. Its protein product is CASSDTPGPGGPQHF.

V is TRBV20-1 and J is TRBJ2-5; 11 bases line up with TRBD2. The CDR3 loop spans 15 amino acids. Trimming at V came to 3 bases and at J to 4 bases, leaving 7 bases not matched to a gene. Germline CDR1 and CDR2: DFQATT and SNEGSKA (reference sequence). CDR3 protein: CSASRTSGRAETQYF. In DNA form, the CDR3 reads TGCAGTGCTAGCCGTACTAGCGGGAGAGCAGAGACCCAGTACTTC.

The chain is built from TRBV10-3 and TRBJ1-5; 7 nucleotides line up with TRBD1. There are 16 residues in the CDR3. CDR1 is ENHRY, CDR2 SYGVKD, per germline. With V trimmed by 5 bases and J by 3 bases, 10 bases remained unmatched. CDR3 nucleotide sequence: TGTGCCATCAGTTCTGGGACAGCTAGCTTCAATCAGCCCCAGCATTTT. This sequence encodes CAISSGTASFNQPQHF.

This clonotype was detected only a few times. V gene TRBV7-2 combines with J gene TRBJ1-4; TRBD1 might be the D (6 bases). Germline V gene data show CDR1 as SGHTA and CDR2 as FQGNSA. Trimming removed 2 bases at V and 10 bases at J, with 14 bases between. The length of the CDR3 is 14 residues. Here the CDR3 DNA reads TGTGCCAGCAGCTTAAGGACGGGGGGCGGAAAACTGTTTTTT. Translated, it gives CASSLRTGGGKLFF.

A few counts support this clonotype. The genes are TRBV11-3 and TRBJ2-1; the match to TRBD2 covers 9 bases. Germline CDR1 SGHNT, CDR2 YENEEA. This CDR3 region has 16 residues. The V and J ends lost 8 bases and 4 bases, in that order; junction bases with no gene match: 12. The CDR3 nucleotides read TGTGCCAGCCCTCTGCTGGCTAGCGGGGTATACAATGAGCAGTTCTTC. Translation: CASPLLASGVYNEQFF. Using reference TRBV11-3 and TRBJ2-1 for the parts outside the CDR3, the full variable domain is EAGVVQSPRYKIIEKKQPVAFWCNPISGHNTLYWYLQNLGQGPELLIRYENEEAVDDSQLPKDRFSAERLKGVDSTLKIQPAELGDSAVYLCASPLLASGVYNEQFFGPGTRLTVL.

This rearrangement joins TRBV5-1 to TRBJ2-3; D is unclear. CDR1 and CDR2 (germline): SGHRS, YFSETQ. This CDR3 contains 14 residues. Trimming pared 5 bases from V and 5 bases from J, leaving 15 bases between. CDR3 DNA sequence: TGCGCCAGCAGGGGTGATTTTTCAGGAGATACGCAGTATTTT. It yields the protein CASRGDFSGDTQYF.

This clonotype came up a few times. The chain joins TRBV6-5 to TRBJ1-1; D is perhaps TRBD1 (5 bases). V dropped 2 bases and J dropped 4 bases, with 14 bases sitting between them. The CDR3 loop spans 15 amino acids. The germline CDR1 and CDR2 sequences are MNHEY and SVGAGI. CDR3 loop: CASSYDPGVTTEAFF. The CDR3 region has the DNA TGTGCCAGCAGTTACGACCCGGGGGTAACCACTGAAGCTTTCTTT.

The rearrangement uses TRBV7-9 and TRBJ2-1; the D gene could be TRBD1 or TRBD2 (8 bases each). This CDR3 comprises 17 residues. The V end lost 2 bases, the J end lost 8 bases, and 22 bases lay between the germline ends. Germline V gene sequence: CDR1 SEHNR, CDR2 FQNEAQ (reference sequence). This CDR3 reads CASSLRGQGLVGDEQFF. In DNA, the CDR3 is TGTGCCAGCAGCTTAAGAGGACAGGGACTAGTTGGCGATGAGCAGTTCTTC.

The chain recombines TRBV6-5 with TRBJ1-5; D remains ambiguous. The CDR3 sequence is 14 residues long. Germline lookup yields CDR1 MNHEY and CDR2 SVGAGI. Trimming took 2 bases from V and 5 from J, leaving 10 bases between them. CDR3 amino acids: CASSYTSDYQPQHF. CDR3 sequence (DNA): TGTGCCAGCAGTTACACGTCAGATTATCAGCCCCAGCATTTT.